This T cell receptor (beta chain) originates from a study of T cell changes during pregnancy in multiple sclerosis. The repertoire was sequenced with immunoSEQ multiplex PCR; TCRdb's copy has only in-frame clones and lacks some. Of some 77,000 clones listed, about 92% are singletons. Germline assignment: CDR1 SGHNT and CDR2 YENEEA. Trimming took 1 base from V and 8 from J; bases not matched to a gene: 7. The CDR3 is 16 amino acids. The sample here was peripheral blood, taken after pregnancy. The rearrangement uses TRBV11-3 and TRBJ2-1; TRBD2 agrees at 11 bases. This clonotype was obtained from a female donor in good health, enrolled as a control in a pregnancy study. CDR3 DNA sequence: TGTGCCAGCAGCTTAGGCTCTAGCGGGGGGACCGATGAGCAGTTCTTC. It is translated as CASSLGSSGGTDEQFF.